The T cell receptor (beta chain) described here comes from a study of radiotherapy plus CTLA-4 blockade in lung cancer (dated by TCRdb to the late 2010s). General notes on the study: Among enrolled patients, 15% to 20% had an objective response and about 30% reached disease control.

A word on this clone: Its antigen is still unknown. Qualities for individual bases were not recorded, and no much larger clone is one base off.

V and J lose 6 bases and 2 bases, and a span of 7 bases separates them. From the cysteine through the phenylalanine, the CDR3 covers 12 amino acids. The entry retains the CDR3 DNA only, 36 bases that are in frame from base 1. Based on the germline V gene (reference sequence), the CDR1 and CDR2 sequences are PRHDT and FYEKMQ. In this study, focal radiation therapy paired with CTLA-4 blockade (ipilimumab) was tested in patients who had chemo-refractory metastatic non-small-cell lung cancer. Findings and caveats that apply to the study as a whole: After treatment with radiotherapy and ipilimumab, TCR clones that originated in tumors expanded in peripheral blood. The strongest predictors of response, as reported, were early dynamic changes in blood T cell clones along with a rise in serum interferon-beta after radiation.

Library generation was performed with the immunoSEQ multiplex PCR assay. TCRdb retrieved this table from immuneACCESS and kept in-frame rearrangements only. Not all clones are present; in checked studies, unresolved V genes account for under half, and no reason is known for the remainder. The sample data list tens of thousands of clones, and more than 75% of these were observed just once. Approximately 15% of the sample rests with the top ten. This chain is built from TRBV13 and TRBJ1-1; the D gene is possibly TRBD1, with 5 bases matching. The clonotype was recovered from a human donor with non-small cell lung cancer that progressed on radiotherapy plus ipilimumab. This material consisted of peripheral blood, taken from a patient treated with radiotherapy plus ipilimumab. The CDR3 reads CASSRGNTEAFF. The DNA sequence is TGTGCCAGCAGTAGGGGCAACACTGAAGCTTTCTTT.